The clone carrying this T cell receptor beta chain occurred a few times. What it binds is unknown. The sample comes from a study of post-analysis software for immune sequencing data. For the study at large: Patients with relapsing-remitting, secondary progressive and progressive-relapsing multiple sclerosis courses were all represented. General observations from the study: Samples sharing a preparation batch grouped tightly together when assessed by F measure. Controls significantly exceeded multiple sclerosis patients in normalized Chao1 diversity. TRBV5-6, TRBV5-1 and TRBV20-1 belonged to a set of roughly 5 TRBV segments that were more frequent in patients than controls.

Every TCR beta cDNA library bore unique molecular identifiers. Around 450,000 cDNA molecules were recovered from an input of 1 to 10 million T cells. In TCRdb, the PCR reads were re-called with MiXCR into one record per CDR3 protein. In the table there are roughly 600,000 distinct CDR3 sequences, 44% of which are singletons. This CDR3 spans 15 amino acids. Germline CDR1 reads SNHLY; CDR2 reads FYNNEI. V was cut by 5 bases and J by 4 bases, with 15 bases left in between. The chain uses TRBV2 and TRBJ1-5; D is unresolved. The sequencing input was blood. The receptor's source is a girl aged 10 to 17 with multiple sclerosis. The chain's CDR3 is CASSPGEARNQPQHF. In DNA, the CDR3 is TGTGCCAGCAGTCCCGGGGAAGCGAGAAATCAGCCCCAGCATTTT.